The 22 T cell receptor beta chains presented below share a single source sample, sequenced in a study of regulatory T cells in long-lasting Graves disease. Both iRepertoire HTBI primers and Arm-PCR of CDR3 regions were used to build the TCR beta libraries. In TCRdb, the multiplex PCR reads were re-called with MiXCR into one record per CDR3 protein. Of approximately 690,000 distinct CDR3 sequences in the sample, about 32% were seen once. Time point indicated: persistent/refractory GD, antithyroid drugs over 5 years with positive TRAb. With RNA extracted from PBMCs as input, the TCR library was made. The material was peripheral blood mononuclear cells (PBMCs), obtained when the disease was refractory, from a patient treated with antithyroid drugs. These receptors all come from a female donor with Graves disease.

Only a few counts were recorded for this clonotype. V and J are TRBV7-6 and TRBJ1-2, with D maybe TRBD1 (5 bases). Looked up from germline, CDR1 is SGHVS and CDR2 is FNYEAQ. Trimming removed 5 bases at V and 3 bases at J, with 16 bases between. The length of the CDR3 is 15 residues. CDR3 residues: CASSHRSGDDYGYTF. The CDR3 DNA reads TGTGCCAGCAGCCACCGGTCGGGGGACGACTATGGCTACACCTTC.

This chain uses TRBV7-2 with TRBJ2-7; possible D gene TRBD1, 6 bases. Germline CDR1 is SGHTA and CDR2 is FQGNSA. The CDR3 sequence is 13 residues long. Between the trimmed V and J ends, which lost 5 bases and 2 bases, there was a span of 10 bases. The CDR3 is CASSNGQPYEQYF. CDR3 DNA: TGTGCCAGCAGCAATGGACAGCCCTACGAGCAGTACTTC. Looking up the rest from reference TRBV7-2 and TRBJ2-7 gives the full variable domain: GAGVSQSPSNKVTEKGKDVELRCDPISGHTALYWYRQSLGQGLEFLIYFQGNSAPDKSGLPSDRFSAERTGGSVSTLTIQRTQQEDSAVYLCASSNGQPYEQYFGPGTRLTVT.

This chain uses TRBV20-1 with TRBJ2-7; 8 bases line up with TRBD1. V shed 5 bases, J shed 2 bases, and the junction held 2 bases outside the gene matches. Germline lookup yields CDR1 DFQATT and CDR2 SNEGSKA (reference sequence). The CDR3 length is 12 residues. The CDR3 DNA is TGCAGTGCTGGGACAGGAACCTACGAGCAGTACTTC. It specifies CSAGTGTYEQYF.

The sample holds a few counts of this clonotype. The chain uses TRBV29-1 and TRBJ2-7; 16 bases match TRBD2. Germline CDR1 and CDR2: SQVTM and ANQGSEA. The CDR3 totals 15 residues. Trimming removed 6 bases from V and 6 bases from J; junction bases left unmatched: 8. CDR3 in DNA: TGCAGCGTGGGACTAGCGGGAGGGTCTTCGATCGAGCAGTACTTC. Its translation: CSVGLAGGSSIEQYF.

The CDR3 loop is CSASSPGTSPAATGELFF. CDR3 sequence (DNA): TGCAGTGCTAGCAGCCCCGGGACTTCCCCCGCAGCGACCGGGGAGCTGTTTTTT. The V gene is TRBV20-1, the J gene TRBJ2-2, with a weak D call TRBD2 (6 bases). The CDR3 is 18 amino acids. Germline CDR1 DFQATT, CDR2 SNEGSKA (reference sequence). Trimming cost V 3 bases and J 5 bases, with 25 bases left between them.

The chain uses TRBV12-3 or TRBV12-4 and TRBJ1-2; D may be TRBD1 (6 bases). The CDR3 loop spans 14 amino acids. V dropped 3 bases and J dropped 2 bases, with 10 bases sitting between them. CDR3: CASSFSTGNYGYTF. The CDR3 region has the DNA TGTGCCAGCAGTTTTTCTACAGGGAACTATGGCTACACCTTC.

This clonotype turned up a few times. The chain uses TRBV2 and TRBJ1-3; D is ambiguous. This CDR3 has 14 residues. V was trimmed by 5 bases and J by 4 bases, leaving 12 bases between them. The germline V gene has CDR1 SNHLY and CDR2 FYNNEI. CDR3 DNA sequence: TGTGCCAGCAGTCCCGAGGTGACCGGAAACACCATATATTTT. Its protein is CASSPEVTGNTIYF.

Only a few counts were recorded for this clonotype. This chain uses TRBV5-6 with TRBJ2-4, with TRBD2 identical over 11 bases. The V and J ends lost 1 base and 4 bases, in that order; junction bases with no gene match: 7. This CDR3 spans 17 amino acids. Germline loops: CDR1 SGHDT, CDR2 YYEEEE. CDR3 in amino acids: CASSLPLAGGEKNIQYF. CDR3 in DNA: TGTGCCAGCAGCTTGCCCCTAGCGGGAGGTGAGAAAAACATTCAGTACTTC.

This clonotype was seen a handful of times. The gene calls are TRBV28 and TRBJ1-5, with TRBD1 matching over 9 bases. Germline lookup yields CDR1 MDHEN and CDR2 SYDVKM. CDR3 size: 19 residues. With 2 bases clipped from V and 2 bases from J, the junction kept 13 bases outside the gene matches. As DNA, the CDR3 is TGTGCCAGCAGTTTAGAGCAGAGGACAGGGGAATATGGCAATCAGCCCCAGCATTTT. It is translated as CASSLEQRTGEYGNQPQHF.

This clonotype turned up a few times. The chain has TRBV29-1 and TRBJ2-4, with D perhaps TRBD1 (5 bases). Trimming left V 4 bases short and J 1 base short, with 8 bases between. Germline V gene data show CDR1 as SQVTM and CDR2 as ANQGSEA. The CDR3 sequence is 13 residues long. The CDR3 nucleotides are TGCAGCGTTGCATCAGGGGCCAAAAACATTCAGTACTTC. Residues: CSVASGAKNIQYF.

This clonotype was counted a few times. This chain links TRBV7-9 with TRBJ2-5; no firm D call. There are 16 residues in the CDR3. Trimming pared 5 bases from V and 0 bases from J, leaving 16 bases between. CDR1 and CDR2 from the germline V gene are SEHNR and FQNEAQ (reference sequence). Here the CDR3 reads CASSRRLSSDQETQYF. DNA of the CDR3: TGTGCCAGCAGCCGCCGGTTGTCGTCGGACCAAGAGACCCAGTACTTC.

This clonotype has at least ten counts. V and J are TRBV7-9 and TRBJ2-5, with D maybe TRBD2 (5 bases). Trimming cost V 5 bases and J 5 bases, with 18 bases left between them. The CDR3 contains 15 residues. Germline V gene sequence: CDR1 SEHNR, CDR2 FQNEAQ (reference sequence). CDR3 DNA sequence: TGTGCCAGCAGCAAGAGGGATTGGGCCCGGGAGACCCAGTACTTC. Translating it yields CASSKRDWARETQYF.

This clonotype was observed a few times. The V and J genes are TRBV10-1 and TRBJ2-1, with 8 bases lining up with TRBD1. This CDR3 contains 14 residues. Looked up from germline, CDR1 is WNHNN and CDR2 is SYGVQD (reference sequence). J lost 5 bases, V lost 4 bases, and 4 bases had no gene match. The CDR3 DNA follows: TGCGCCAGCAGTGCAGGGGGCGCGAACAATGAGCAGTTCTTC. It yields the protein CASSAGGANNEQFF.

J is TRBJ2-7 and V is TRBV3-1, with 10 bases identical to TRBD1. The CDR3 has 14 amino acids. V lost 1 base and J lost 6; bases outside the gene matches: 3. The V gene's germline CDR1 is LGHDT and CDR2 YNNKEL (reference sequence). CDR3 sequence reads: CASSQATGGSEQYF. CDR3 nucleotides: TGTGCCAGCAGCCAAGCGACAGGGGGCAGCGAGCAGTACTTC.

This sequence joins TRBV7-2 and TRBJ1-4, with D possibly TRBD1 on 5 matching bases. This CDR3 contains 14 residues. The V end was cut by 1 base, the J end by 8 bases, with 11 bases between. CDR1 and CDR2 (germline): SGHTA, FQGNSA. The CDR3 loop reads CASSLVGRAEKLFF. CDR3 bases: TGTGCCAGCAGCTTAGTCGGCAGGGCCGAAAAACTGTTTTTT.

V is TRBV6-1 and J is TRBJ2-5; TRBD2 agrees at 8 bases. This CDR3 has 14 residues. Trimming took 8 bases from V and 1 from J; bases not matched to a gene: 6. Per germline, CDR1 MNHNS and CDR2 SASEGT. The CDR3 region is CASGITSGQETQYF. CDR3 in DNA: TGTGCCAGCGGGATAACTAGCGGCCAAGAGACCCAGTACTTC.

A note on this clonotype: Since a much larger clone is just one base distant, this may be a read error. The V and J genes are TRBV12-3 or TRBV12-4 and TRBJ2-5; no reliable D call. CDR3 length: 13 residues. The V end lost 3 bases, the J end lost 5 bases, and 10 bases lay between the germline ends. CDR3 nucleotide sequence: TGTGCCAGCAGTTTGACCAGGACGGAGACCCAGTACTTC. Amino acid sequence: CASSLTRTETQYF.

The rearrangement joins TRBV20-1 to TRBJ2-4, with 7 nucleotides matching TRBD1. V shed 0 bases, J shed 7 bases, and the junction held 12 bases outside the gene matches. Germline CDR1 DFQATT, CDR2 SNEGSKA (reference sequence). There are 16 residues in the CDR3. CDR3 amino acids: CSARDGATGSGNIQYF. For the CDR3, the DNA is TGCAGTGCTAGAGATGGAGCGACAGGGTCAGGGAACATTCAGTACTTC.

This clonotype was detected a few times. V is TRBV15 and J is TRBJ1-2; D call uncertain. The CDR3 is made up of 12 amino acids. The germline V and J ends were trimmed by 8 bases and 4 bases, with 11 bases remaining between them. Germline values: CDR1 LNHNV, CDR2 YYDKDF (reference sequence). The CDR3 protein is CATSADGYGYTF. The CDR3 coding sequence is TGTGCCACCTCGGCAGATGGCTATGGCTACACCTTC.

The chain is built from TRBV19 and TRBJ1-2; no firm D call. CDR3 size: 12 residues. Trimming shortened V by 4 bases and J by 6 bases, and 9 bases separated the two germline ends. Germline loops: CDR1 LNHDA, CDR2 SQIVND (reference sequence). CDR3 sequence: CASSKEGNGYTF. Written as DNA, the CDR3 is TGTGCCAGTAGTAAAGAGGGAAATGGCTACACCTTC. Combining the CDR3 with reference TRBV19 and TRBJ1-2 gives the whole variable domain DGGITQSPKYLFRKEGQNVTLSCEQNLNHDAMYWYRQDPGQGLRLIYYSQIVNDFQKGDIAEGYSVSREKKESFPLTVTSAQKNPTAFYLCASSKEGNGYTFGSGTRLTVV.

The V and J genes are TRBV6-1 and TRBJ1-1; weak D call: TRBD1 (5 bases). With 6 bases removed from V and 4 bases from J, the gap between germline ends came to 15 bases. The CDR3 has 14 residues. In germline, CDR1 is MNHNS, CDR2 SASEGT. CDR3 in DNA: TGTGCCAGCAGACTAAAAACCGGGGGCACTGAAGCTTTCTTT. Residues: CASRLKTGGTEAFF.

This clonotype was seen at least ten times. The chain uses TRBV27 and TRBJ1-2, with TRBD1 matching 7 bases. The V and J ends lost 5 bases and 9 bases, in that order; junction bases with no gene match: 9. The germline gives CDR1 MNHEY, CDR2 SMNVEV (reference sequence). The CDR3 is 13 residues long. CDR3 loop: CASSPQGGASYTF. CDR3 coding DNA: TGTGCCAGCAGTCCCCAGGGGGGCGCGAGCTACACCTTC.